Below, one TCR beta chain is given with its context. This record belongs to a study of cytomegalovirus exposure and HLA in healthy donors. Amplification used 60 Vbeta primers and 13 Jbeta primers. Produced via immunoSEQ multiplex PCR; TCRdb's table is partial and in-frame only. Among some 150,000 clones listed, over 65% were seen once. Germline V gene data show CDR1 as GTSNPN and CDR2 as SVGIG (reference sequence). The CDR3 is made up of 12 amino acids. Deletions cut 3 bases from V and 8 bases from J, with 13 bases between. This sequence joins TRBV30 and TRBJ1-2; D is ambiguous. The material sequenced was PBMCs. The TCR sequence derives from a female donor in good health and CMV-seropositive. The CDR3 loop reads CAWRTNSDGYTF. The CDR3 coding sequence is TGTGCCTGGAGGACGAACAGTGACGGCTACACCTTC.